The 2 T cell receptor beta chains below all came from one sample that was sequenced in a study of shared clonotypes between healthy human individuals. CD45RO negativity and positive selection for CCR7 defined naive CD8 cells, a population that excluded terminally differentiated effector memory CD45RA+ cells. Here immunoSEQ multiplex PCR was the method, and the copy in TCRdb shows in-frame clones only, minus some. Here the sample spans about 2,200,000 clones, approximately 94% being singletons. What was sequenced was naive CD8+ T cells from PBMCs. The receptors here all came from a man younger than 35 in good health. Some clones in this sample may be carry-over from other donors' samples.

The chain has TRBV7-9 and TRBJ1-1; TRBD1 agrees at 9 bases. This CDR3 spans 17 amino acids. J lost 0 bases, V lost 5 bases, and 10 bases had no gene match. The V gene's germline CDR1 is SEHNR and CDR2 FQNEAQ (reference sequence). The CDR3 loop is CASSPGQGKRVNTEAFF. The CDR3 DNA reads TGTGCCAGCAGCCCTGGACAGGGGAAGCGGGTGAACACTGAAGCTTTCTTT.

V gene TRBV5-1 combines with J gene TRBJ1-4, with TRBD1 matching over 10 bases. Germline V lookup: CDR1 SGHRS, CDR2 YFSETQ. The V segment lost 6 bases and the J segment 5 bases; nucleotides outside the gene matches: 1. The CDR3 has 13 residues. CDR3 coding DNA: TGCGCCAGCACGGGACAGGGGAATGAAAAACTGTTTTTT. This gives the protein CASTGQGNEKLFF.